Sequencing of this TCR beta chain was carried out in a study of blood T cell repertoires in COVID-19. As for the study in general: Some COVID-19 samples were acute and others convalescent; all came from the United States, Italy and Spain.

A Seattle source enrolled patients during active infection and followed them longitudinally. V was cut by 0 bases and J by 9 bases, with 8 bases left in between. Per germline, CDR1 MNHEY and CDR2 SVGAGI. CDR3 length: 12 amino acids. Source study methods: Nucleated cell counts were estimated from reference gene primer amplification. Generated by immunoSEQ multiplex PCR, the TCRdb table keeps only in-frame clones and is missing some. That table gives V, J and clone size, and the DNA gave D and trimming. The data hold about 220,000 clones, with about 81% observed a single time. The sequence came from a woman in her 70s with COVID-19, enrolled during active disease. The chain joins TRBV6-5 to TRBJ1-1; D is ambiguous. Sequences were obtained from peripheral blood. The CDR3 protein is CASSYSGSQAFF. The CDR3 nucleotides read TGTGCCAGCAGTTACTCGGGCAGTCAAGCTTTCTTT.